These 20 T cell receptor beta chains were sequenced from one sample in a study of cytomegalovirus exposure and HLA in healthy donors. Clones were read by immunoSEQ multiplex PCR, and TCRdb kept only the in-frame ones, dropping some. This repertoire shows about 220,000 clones, 88% found once; its top ten account for around 3%. The sequencing input was PBMCs. The origin of the receptors is a young woman in good health and CMV-seronegative.

The chain joins TRBV7-2 to TRBJ2-3; D remains ambiguous. Trimming left V 1 base short and J 4 bases short, with 15 bases between. Germline values: CDR1 SGHTA, CDR2 FQGNSA. This CDR3 is built from 16 residues. The CDR3 region is CASSLVSVTRADTQYF. The CDR3 region has the DNA TGTGCCAGCAGCTTAGTCTCCGTTACCCGGGCAGATACGCAGTATTTT.

The genes are TRBV20-1 and TRBJ2-1, with TRBD2 matching over 8 bases. Losses at the gene ends were 6 bases for V and 10 bases for J; bases not matched to a gene: 5. This CDR3 has 11 amino acids. Germline CDR1 is DFQATT and CDR2 is SNEGSKA (reference sequence). CDR3 amino acids: CSAKTSAEQFF. In nucleotides, the CDR3 is TGCAGTGCCAAGACTAGCGCCGAGCAGTTCTTC.

The chain uses TRBV9 and TRBJ2-7; 14 bases map to TRBD2. Germline V gives CDR1 SGDLS, CDR2 YYNGEE. This CDR3 comprises 19 residues. V lost 4 bases to trimming and J lost 5 bases; unmatched junction nucleotides: 17. The DNA for the CDR3 is TGTGCCAGCAGCAGCCGGTCCGGGACTAGCGGGAGAGGGAACAACGAGCAGTACTTC. It yields the protein CASSSRSGTSGRGNNEQYF.

This rearrangement joins TRBV28 to TRBJ2-7, with 7 nucleotides matching TRBD1. In germline, CDR1 is MDHEN, CDR2 SYDVKM. J was trimmed by 5 bases and V by 5 bases; bases with no gene match: 6. The CDR3 is made up of 13 amino acids. CDR3 amino acids: CASSPADRDEQYF. The CDR3 nucleotides read TGTGCCAGCAGTCCCGCCGACAGGGACGAGCAGTACTTC.

The gene calls are TRBV11-2 and TRBJ2-7; 7 bases line up with TRBD1. The V gene's germline CDR1 is SGHAT and CDR2 FQNNGV. V shed 0 bases, J shed 1 base, and the junction held 3 bases outside the gene matches. The CDR3 consists of 15 residues. CDR3 in DNA: TGTGCCAGCAGCTTAGATACAGGGGTGTCCTACGAGCAGTACTTC. Its translation: CASSLDTGVSYEQYF.

The chain recombines TRBV5-1 with TRBJ2-2, with D maybe TRBD2 (6 bases). V shed 3 bases and J shed 7 bases, with 13 bases lying between them. The CDR3 loop spans 14 amino acids. Germline values: CDR1 SGHRS, CDR2 YFSETQ. CDR3 region: CASSYGTLGGELFF. CDR3 nucleotides: TGCGCCAGCAGCTACGGGACTCTGGGCGGGGAGCTGTTTTTT.

The chain combines TRBV11-2 with TRBJ2-7; the D gene is possibly TRBD1 (6 bases). Germline V gene data show CDR1 as SGHAT and CDR2 as FQNNGV. The CDR3 covers 13 residues. Trimming pared 4 bases from V and 0 bases from J, leaving 7 bases between. CDR3 sequence: CASSWDTSYEQYF. The DNA for the CDR3 is TGTGCCAGCAGCTGGGACACCTCCTACGAGCAGTACTTC.

This sequence joins TRBV5-4 and TRBJ2-4, with D perhaps matching TRBD2 (6 bases). The CDR3 has 13 residues. The germline V and J ends were trimmed by 4 bases and 8 bases, with 13 bases remaining between them. Germline CDR1 SGHNT, CDR2 YYREEE (reference sequence). In DNA, the CDR3 is TGTGCCAGCAGCAGTTACGGGGAGGACATTCAGTACTTC. Protein sequence: CASSSYGEDIQYF.

This chain joins TRBV4-2 and TRBJ2-7; 11 bases are a match to TRBD2. V shed 0 bases and J 1 base; nucleotides not matched to a gene: 8. This CDR3 region has 18 residues. From germline, CDR1 is LGHNA and CDR2 YNFKEQ. The DNA for the CDR3 is TGTGCCAGCAGCCAAGATGGCCGTAGCGGGAGGGCTTCCTACGAGCAGTACTTC. This encodes CASSQDGRSGRASYEQYF.

The chain recombines TRBV7-8 with TRBJ2-5; the D gene is possibly TRBD2 (5 bases). Trimming shortened V by 2 bases and J by 2 bases, and 9 bases separated the two germline ends. The CDR3 is 14 amino acids. Germline V gene lookup returns CDR1 SGHVS and CDR2 FQNEAQ. DNA for the CDR3: TGTGCCAGCAGCTTAAGATCGGGACAAGAGACCCAGTACTTC. Its protein product is CASSLRSGQETQYF.

The rearrangement uses TRBV18 and TRBJ1-1; D ambiguous. Germline loops: CDR1 KGHSH, CDR2 LQKENI. V lost 0 bases and J lost 6, with 8 bases in between. This CDR3 has 13 amino acids. The CDR3: CASSPPMAAEAFF. In nucleotides, the CDR3 is TGTGCCAGCTCACCACCGATGGCAGCTGAAGCTTTCTTT.

CDR3 amino acids: CASSTQGAGEKLFF. CDR3 coding DNA: TGTGCCAGCAGTACACAGGGGGCTGGGGAAAAACTGTTTTTT. V is TRBV5-8 and J is TRBJ1-4, with TRBD1 matching over 9 bases. The length of the CDR3 is 14 residues. With V trimmed by 5 bases and J by 8 bases, 7 bases remained unmatched. Germline CDR1 is SGHTS and CDR2 is YDEGEE.

This chain uses TRBV4-1 with TRBJ1-1, with TRBD1 identical over 7 bases. The CDR3 consists of 16 residues. Trimming at V came to 2 bases and at J to 0 bases, leaving 6 bases not matched to a gene. The germline V gene has CDR1 MGHRA and CDR2 YSYEKL. CDR3 coding DNA: TGCGCCAGCAGCCAAAACCGGGACAGTATGAACACTGAAGCTTTCTTT. This encodes CASSQNRDSMNTEAFF.

This chain uses TRBV18 with TRBJ1-1, with D possibly matching TRBD1 (6 bases). This CDR3 has 15 amino acids. CDR1 is KGHSH, CDR2 LQKENI, per germline. V gave up 4 bases and J gave up 5 bases, with 17 bases separating them. The CDR3 sequence: CASSQVTRGATEAFF. In DNA, the CDR3 is TGTGCCAGCTCACAGGTTACTCGGGGGGCAACTGAAGCTTTCTTT.

The chain combines TRBV27 with TRBJ2-2; 15 bases line up with TRBD2. The CDR3 covers 20 residues. The ends lost 2 bases at V and 1 base at J; junction bases unmatched: 8. Germline loops: CDR1 MNHEY, CDR2 SMNVEV (reference sequence). The CDR3 region has the DNA TGTGCCAGCAGTTTAGCCTCGGGACTAGCGGGAGGCCTGAACACCGGGGAGCTGTTTTTT. Translation gives CASSLASGLAGGLNTGELFF.

The chain uses TRBV7-9 and TRBJ2-3; possibly TRBD2 for D (6 bases). The CDR3 is made up of 16 amino acids. Germline CDR1 reads SEHNR; CDR2 reads FQNEAQ (reference sequence). V lost 3 bases and J 2 bases, leaving 15 bases between the germline ends. The CDR3 DNA is TGTGCCAGCAGCTTTGGGCTAGCGTCAACCACAGATACGCAGTATTTT. It codes for CASSFGLASTTDTQYF.

Only a few counts were recorded for this clone. The chain uses TRBV28 and TRBJ2-7, with D perhaps matching TRBD1 (8 bases). This CDR3 is 13 amino acids long. Trimming removed 6 bases from V and 6 bases from J, with 15 bases in between. The V gene's germline CDR1 is MDHEN and CDR2 SYDVKM. The CDR3 reads CASSGGTGLEQYF. CDR3 nucleotide sequence: TGTGCCAGCAGCGGGGGGACAGGACTCGAGCAGTACTTC.

This chain joins TRBV21-1 and TRBJ2-7; TRBD2 is taken as the D call from the table, unchecked against the DNA. TRBV21-1 is a known pseudogene. The CDR3 covers 15 residues. The DNA for the CDR3 is TGTGCCAGCAAACAGCGACTAGCGGGAGCTGGCGAGCAGTACTTC. This translates into CASKQRLAGAGEQYF.

In regard to this clone: This sample also contains other DNA sequences that code for the same CDR3. The rearrangement joins TRBV6-5 to TRBJ2-1; 9 nucleotides line up with TRBD2. Germline lookup yields CDR1 MNHEY and CDR2 SVGAGI. This CDR3 region has 15 residues. V lost 4 bases and J lost 1; bases outside the gene matches: 2. For the CDR3, the DNA is TGTGCCAGCAGTTTGACTAGCGGTTCCTACAATGAGCAGTTCTTC. Translation gives CASSLTSGSYNEQFF.

The table lists this clone with a few counts. The chain is built from TRBV29-1 and TRBJ2-1, with 10 positions matching TRBD2. Germline assignment: CDR1 SQVTM and CDR2 ANQGSEA. The CDR3 extends over 14 amino acids. V was clipped by 1 base and J by 5 bases; unmatched bases: 2. The CDR3 sequence is CSVEGLAGDNEQFF. The CDR3 nucleotides are TGCAGCGTTGAAGGGCTAGCGGGAGACAATGAGCAGTTCTTC.